The source of this TCR beta chain is a study of blood T cell repertoires in COVID-19. Study-wide context: COVID-19 samples from acute and convalescent phases originated in the United States, Italy and Spain. From T cells, B-cell-depleted T cells, or PBMCs came the material, which was cDNA or gDNA.

In the source study's methods: Reference gene primer amplification gave estimated nucleated cell counts. Method: immunoSEQ multiplex PCR; TCRdb's copy keeps in-frame clones and lacks some. Clonal size and the V and J genes are those of that table, whereas D and trimming came from the DNA. This sample carries around 42,000 clones, 80% to 90% of them seen once, and the ten largest clones take roughly 8.1%. Germline CDR1 is SGHDT and CDR2 is YYEEEE. This CDR3 has 16 amino acids. J was trimmed by 4 bases and V by 4 bases; bases with no gene match: 12. Sequences were obtained from peripheral blood. The rearrangement uses TRBV5-6 and TRBJ1-2, with 8 bases matching TRBD1. The source of this sequence is a man under 40 with active or convalescent COVID-19. Here the CDR3 reads CASSEVDRAVIYGYTF. The CDR3 coding sequence is TGTGCCAGCAGCGAGGTGGACAGGGCGGTTATCTATGGCTACACCTTC.